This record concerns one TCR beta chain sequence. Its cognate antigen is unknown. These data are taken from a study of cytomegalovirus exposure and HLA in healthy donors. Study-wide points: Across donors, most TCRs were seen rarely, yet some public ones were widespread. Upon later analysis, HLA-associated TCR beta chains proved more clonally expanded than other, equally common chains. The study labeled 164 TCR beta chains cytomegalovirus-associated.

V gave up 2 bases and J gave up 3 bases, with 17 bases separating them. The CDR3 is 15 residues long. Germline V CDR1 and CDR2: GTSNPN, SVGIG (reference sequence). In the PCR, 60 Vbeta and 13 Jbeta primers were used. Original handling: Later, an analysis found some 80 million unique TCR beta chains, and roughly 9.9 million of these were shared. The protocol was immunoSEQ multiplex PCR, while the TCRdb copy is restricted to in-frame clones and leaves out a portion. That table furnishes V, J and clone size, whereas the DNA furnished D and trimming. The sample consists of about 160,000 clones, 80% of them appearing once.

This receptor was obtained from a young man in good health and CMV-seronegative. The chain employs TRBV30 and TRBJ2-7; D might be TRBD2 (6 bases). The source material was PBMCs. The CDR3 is CAWSLTGTGGYEQYF. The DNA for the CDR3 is TGTGCCTGGAGTCTAACCGGGACTGGGGGCTACGAGCAGTACTTC.